This paragraph reports one T cell receptor beta chain. This record belongs to a study of T cell repertoires in cytomegalovirus infection. TCRdb re-analysed the reads in MiXCR, keeping a single row per CDR3 protein. The table shows just under 300,000 distinct CDR3 sequences, with roughly 9.3% occurring only once. The origin of this receptor is a human donor in good health (CMV status not recorded). Some clones in this sample may be carry-over from other donors' samples. The source material was PBMCs.

CDR3 loop: CASSAPRGGVQETQYF. For the CDR3, the DNA is TGTGCCAGCAGTGCCCCTCGAGGGGGGGTCCAAGAGACCCAGTACTTC. This chain connects TRBV6-4 to TRBJ2-5, with D maybe TRBD2 (7 bases). Germline values: CDR1 MRHNA, CDR2 SNTAGT. V dropped 4 bases and J dropped 1 base, with 16 bases sitting between them. The CDR3 length is 16 residues.